This T cell receptor (beta chain) is from a study of blood T cells in healthy people across ages. At the level of the study: Capturing about one barcoded beta molecule per two T cells was achieved by template switching. Overall study results and limits: It was not possible, with unsorted PBMCs, to conclusively compare naive and antigen-experienced cells. Per million T cells, TCR beta diversity dropped about linearly as age rose.

With a J-beta primer mix and a sample-barcoded 5' primer, a second PCR ran 7 to 11 cycles. In TCRdb, the 5' RACE reads were re-called with MiXCR into one record per CDR3 protein. This sample carries over 1.5 million distinct CDR3 sequences, approximately 50% of them seen once, and the ten largest clones take around 2.1%. V shed 5 bases and J shed 4 bases, with 14 bases lying between them. The germline V gene encodes CDR1 SGHTA and CDR2 FQGNSA. CDR3 size: 15 residues. As to this clonotype: The antigen remains unidentified.

The TCR comes from a woman aged 40 to 50 in good health. The chain has TRBV7-2 and TRBJ1-4; tentatively, D is TRBD1 (5 bases). Sequenced sample: blood. CDR3 residues: CASSRRGRLNEKLFF. CDR3 DNA: TGTGCCAGCAGCCGCCGGGGACGGCTTAATGAAAAACTGTTTTTT.